This record looks at one T cell receptor (beta chain) sequence and its context. The data were obtained in a study of blood T cell repertoires in COVID-19. As for the study in general: Collection of acute and convalescent COVID-19 samples took place in the United States, Italy and Spain. PBMCs, B-cell-depleted T cells, or T cells were the source of the cDNA or gDNA that made up the material.

Original processing methods: Amplification of reference gene primers provided the estimated nucleated cell counts. Clones were read by immunoSEQ multiplex PCR, and TCRdb kept only the in-frame ones, dropping some. The V and J calls and clone size are taken from that table; D and trimming were inferred from the DNA. The data show about 180,000 clones, 89% seen once. The sequence was collected from a young man who had recovered from COVID-19. Sequences were obtained from peripheral blood.

This CDR3 is CASSQEASQGEFMNTEAFF. The CDR3 DNA reads as TGCGCCAGCAGCCAAGAAGCTTCACAGGGGGAATTCATGAACACTGAAGCTTTCTTT. The J gene is TRBJ1-1, the V gene TRBV4-1; 8 bases fit TRBD1. V trimming: 0 bases; J trimming: 0 bases; junction bases outside the gene matches: 12. Germline CDR1 is MGHRA and CDR2 is YSYEKL. The CDR3 is 19 amino acids.